Following are 2 T cell receptor beta chains from one sample sequenced in a study of blood T cell repertoires in COVID-19. TCRdb keeps only in-frame clones here, not all; method: immunoSEQ multiplex PCR. The sample contains about 180,000 clones, around 89% of which appear only once. Source material: peripheral blood. Receptors originate from a young woman with acute or convalescent COVID-19.

This chain joins TRBV12-3 or TRBV12-4 and TRBJ2-4, with 7 bases matching TRBD1. Trimming removed 7 bases from V and 3 bases from J; junction bases left unmatched: 3. The CDR3 is 13 amino acids. The CDR3 region is CASTGDSKNIQYF. DNA of the CDR3: TGTGCCAGCACTGGGGACAGCAAAAACATTCAGTACTTC.

V gene TRBV18 combines with J gene TRBJ2-1; 10 positions match TRBD2. V dropped 5 bases and J dropped 10; count of bases not matched to a gene: 8. The CDR3 extends over 14 amino acids. Germline assignment: CDR1 KGHSH and CDR2 LQKENI. CDR3 DNA: TGTGCCAGCTCAAAGCGGGAGGGCCGACAGGAGCAGTTCTTC. This codes for CASSKREGRQEQFF.